Below, 20 T cell receptor beta chains from the same sample are listed, as sequenced in a study of blood T cell repertoires in COVID-19. The protocol was immunoSEQ multiplex PCR, while the TCRdb copy is restricted to in-frame clones and leaves out a portion. The profile covers over 60,000 clones, with around 91% appearing a single time and under 0.65% taken by the ten largest. Material for sequencing was peripheral blood. All receptors derive from a man aged 50 to 60 with COVID-19, enrolled during active disease.

The V and J genes are TRBV2 and TRBJ1-4; TRBD1 might be the D (6 bases). Germline loops: CDR1 SNHLY, CDR2 FYNNEI. The V and J ends lost 5 bases and 10 bases respectively, with 20 bases between them. CDR3 size: 15 residues. The CDR3 reads CASSNGGLGSVKLFF. CDR3 coding DNA: TGTGCCAGCAGTAACGGGGGGCTAGGAAGTGTAAAACTGTTTTTT.

This clone was seen once. The chain uses TRBV19 and TRBJ1-2, with a weak D call TRBD1 (5 bases). Germline V gene data show CDR1 as LNHDA and CDR2 as SQIVND (reference sequence). This CDR3 is 15 amino acids long. V was cut by 6 bases and J by 3 bases, with 17 bases left in between. CDR3 sequence (DNA): TGTGCCAGTAGCCTGACGCCGGGGGATCACTATGGCTACACCTTC. It specifies CASSLTPGDHYGYTF.

This clone has a single count. In DNA form, the CDR3 reads TGTGCCAGTAGCTGGGGGGGCGGACGGTATGTGAACACTGAAGCTTTCTTT. As protein: CASSWGGGRYVNTEAFF. This sequence joins TRBV19 and TRBJ1-1; D is possibly TRBD1 (6 bases). Germline V gene lookup returns CDR1 LNHDA and CDR2 SQIVND (reference sequence). The CDR3 has 17 amino acids. The V and J ends lost 6 bases and 0 bases respectively, with 20 bases between them.

The genes are TRBV19 and TRBJ2-4; D unclear. Trimming removed 6 bases from V and 1 base from J, with 7 bases in between. The CDR3 consists of 13 residues. Germline CDR1 reads LNHDA; CDR2 reads SQIVND (reference sequence). In nucleotides, the CDR3 is TGTGCCAGTAGCGACTCGGCCAAAAACATTCAGTACTTC. Translating gives CASSDSAKNIQYF. Variable domain in full (rest from reference TRBV19 and TRBJ2-4): DGGITQSPKYLFRKEGQNVTLSCEQNLNHDAMYWYRQDPGQGLRLIYYSQIVNDFQKGDIAEGYSVSREKKESFPLTVTSAQKNPTAFYLCASSDSAKNIQYFGAGTRLSVL.

The chain links TRBV6-6 to TRBJ2-1; TRBD2 matches at 8 bases. This CDR3 has 15 amino acids. The trim removed 2 bases at V and 9 bases at J, leaving 9 bases unmatched. CDR1 is MNHNY, CDR2 SVGAGI, per germline (reference sequence). The CDR3 region is CASSYREGGHTEQFF. Here the CDR3 DNA reads TGTGCCAGCAGTTACCGGGAGGGGGGGCATACTGAGCAGTTCTTC.

About this clone: Other nucleotide sequences in the sample specify the same CDR3. V gene TRBV6-1 combines with J gene TRBJ1-1, with unresolved D. The germline V gene encodes CDR1 MNHNS and CDR2 SASEGT. The CDR3 extends over 13 amino acids. Trimming took off 3 bases at V and 1 base at J, with 6 bases between the two ends. DNA for the CDR3: TGTGCCAGCAGTGAGCAGAAGAACACTGAAGCTTTCTTT. Translated: CASSEQKNTEAFF.

This clone was counted a few times. The rearrangement links TRBV5-4 to TRBJ1-2; 9 bases match TRBD1. In germline, CDR1 is SGHNT, CDR2 YYREEE (reference sequence). The CDR3 spans 15 residues. Trimming cost V 4 bases and J 5 bases; bases outside gene matches: 9. In DNA, the CDR3 is TGTGCCAGCAGCCTGCCTGGGACAGGGTTATATGGCTACACCTTC. Translation: CASSLPGTGLYGYTF.

The chain employs TRBV5-1 and TRBJ2-7; D is ambiguous. This CDR3 has 15 residues. Germline V gives CDR1 SGHRS, CDR2 YFSETQ. V shed 3 bases and J shed 3 bases, with 16 bases lying between them. The chain's CDR3 is CASSYQVGAIYEQYF. CDR3 DNA sequence: TGCGCCAGCAGCTACCAAGTGGGCGCAATCTACGAGCAGTACTTC.

V usage is TRBV6-6 and J usage is TRBJ2-3; D perhaps matches TRBD1 (5 bases). Germline V CDR1 and CDR2: MNHNY, SVGAGI (reference sequence). This CDR3 is built from 16 residues. The V end was cut by 0 bases, the J end by 1 base, with 11 bases between. CDR3 residues: CASSYSSQGGTDTQYF. DNA of the CDR3: TGTGCCAGCAGTTACTCGAGCCAAGGGGGCACAGATACGCAGTATTTT.

This chain joins TRBV3-1 (or the pseudogene TRBV3-2) and TRBJ2-7, with D possibly matching TRBD1 (5 bases). Between the trimmed V and J ends, which lost 3 bases and 4 bases, there was a span of 13 bases. Germline CDR1 is LGHDT and CDR2 is YNNKEL (reference sequence). The CDR3 loop spans 14 amino acids. The CDR3, as DNA: TGTGCCAGCAGCCAGGCAGGGATGGGGTACGAGCAGTACTTC. Translating it yields CASSQAGMGYEQYF.

The rearrangement uses TRBV7-3 and TRBJ2-2, with a weak D call TRBD2 (5 bases). The CDR3 is made up of 16 amino acids. Germline values: CDR1 SGHTA, CDR2 FQGTGA. The V and J ends lost 0 bases and 5 bases respectively, with 13 bases between them. CDR3 nucleotide sequence: TGTGCCAGCAGCTTAACGGGCTCGCAGCGGACCGGGGAGCTGTTTTTT. It yields the protein CASSLTGSQRTGELFF.

This chain joins TRBV7-2 and TRBJ2-7; D unclear. The CDR3 is made up of 15 amino acids. Germline V gene sequence: CDR1 SGHTA, CDR2 FQGNSA. V lost 0 bases to trimming and J lost 3 bases, with 12 bases between them. This CDR3 is CASSLAGPLGYEQYF. The DNA for the CDR3 is TGTGCCAGCAGCTTAGCTGGGCCGCTGGGCTACGAGCAGTACTTC.

V is TRBV25-1 and J is TRBJ2-7; no clear D gene. The V end lost 1 base, the J end lost 3 bases, and 7 bases lay between the germline ends. The CDR3 loop spans 13 amino acids. Germline-derived CDR1 and CDR2 are MGHDK and SYGVNS. The CDR3 sequence is CASSELAGYEQYF. CDR3 DNA sequence: TGTGCCAGCAGTGAATTGGCTGGCTACGAGCAGTACTTC.

The chain couples TRBV7-3 to TRBJ2-1; TRBD1 is a possible D gene (6 bases). Germline CDR1 SGHTA, CDR2 FQGTGA. This CDR3 has 16 residues. Trimming pared 2 bases from V and 2 bases from J, leaving 13 bases between. The DNA for the CDR3 is TGTGCCAGCAGCTTAGGCCAGGGGACCACCTACAATGAGCAGTTCTTC. It encodes CASSLGQGTTYNEQFF.

The gene calls are TRBV4-3 and TRBJ2-1; possible D gene TRBD1, 6 bases. CDR1 LGHNA and CDR2 YSLEER come from the germline V gene. The length of the CDR3 is 15 residues. V was shortened by 0 bases and J by 7 bases, with 13 bases between the two germline ends. The CDR3 spells CASSQDTGPWNEQFF. The CDR3 bases are TGCGCCAGCAGCCAAGACACAGGGCCTTGGAATGAGCAGTTCTTC.

The chain employs TRBV19 and TRBJ2-3; tentatively, D is TRBD2 (6 bases). Between the trimmed V and J ends, which lost 10 bases and 1 base, there was a span of 15 bases. Germline V lookup: CDR1 LNHDA, CDR2 SQIVND (reference sequence). The CDR3 has 14 residues. This chain's CDR3 is CATRPGDRTDTQYF. The DNA for the CDR3 is TGTGCCACCCGACCGGGGGACCGCACAGATACGCAGTATTTT.

The genes are TRBV5-1 and TRBJ1-4, with 7 bases lining up with TRBD1. Germline loops: CDR1 SGHRS, CDR2 YFSETQ. The CDR3 covers 14 residues. The ends lost 5 bases at V and 8 bases at J; junction bases unmatched: 9. This chain's CDR3 is CASRRSGTEEKLFF. The CDR3, as DNA: TGCGCCAGCAGGAGATCCGGGACAGAGGAAAAACTGTTTTTT.

The V call is TRBV7-9, the J call TRBJ1-5, with 7 nucleotides matching TRBD1. After removal of 1 base from V and 6 bases from J, the junction contained 9 bases not matched to a gene. This CDR3 region has 16 residues. The germline gives CDR1 SEHNR, CDR2 FQNEAQ (reference sequence). The CDR3 DNA follows: TGTGCCAGCAGCTTAGTGACAGGGTCGGTAGTTCAGCCCCAGCATTTT. Its protein product is CASSLVTGSVVQPQHF. Using reference TRBV7-9 and TRBJ1-5 for the parts outside the CDR3, the full variable domain is DTGVSQNPRHKITKRGQNVTFRCDPISEHNRLYWYRQTLGQGPEFLTYFQNEAQLEKSRLLSDRFSAERPKGSFSTLEIQRTEQGDSAMYLCASSLVTGSVVQPQHFGDGTRLSIL.

The gene calls are TRBV28 and TRBJ2-7; 9 positions agree with TRBD1. The CDR3 has 15 residues. With 5 bases clipped from V and 2 bases from J, the junction kept 7 bases outside the gene matches. Germline V gene lookup returns CDR1 MDHEN and CDR2 SYDVKM. The CDR3 DNA reads as TGTGCCAGCAGTCCGGGGACAGGGTTTGCCTACGAGCAGTACTTC. Residues: CASSPGTGFAYEQYF.

The genes are TRBV5-1 and TRBJ2-5; D gene ambiguous. The CDR3 runs 13 residues. Trimming took off 0 bases at V and 3 bases at J, with 6 bases between the two ends. Germline CDR1 SGHRS, CDR2 YFSETQ. This chain's CDR3 is CASSLGQEETQYF. The CDR3 nucleotides read TGCGCCAGCAGCTTGGGGCAGGAAGAGACCCAGTACTTC.